This T cell receptor (beta chain) was profiled in a study of STAT5B mutations in CD4+ large granular lymphocyte leukemia. V dropped 3 bases and J dropped 1 base, with 6 bases sitting between them. Germline V gives CDR1 SGHTA, CDR2 FQGNSA. The CDR3 runs to 13 residues. Profiling relied on immunoSEQ multiplex PCR, and the TCRdb table lists in-frame clones only, not all of them. In the table there are about 29,000 clones, around four fifths of which are singletons. Worth noting for this clone: No antigen is known for it.

Study-wide results and limits: Roughly a quarter of private leukemic clonotypes occurred rarely in other patients' non-leukemic repertoires. Compared with healthy controls (2/35), patient top clones favored TRBV06 (8/27).

Material: CD4+ T cells from blood buffy coats. J is TRBJ2-5 and V is TRBV7-2; D unclear. This TCR was sampled from a human donor in good health. Written as DNA, the CDR3 is TGTGCCAGCAGCTTGGTCCGCCAAGAGACCCAGTACTTC. Its protein is CASSLVRQETQYF.